The 9 T cell receptor beta chains listed next were all sequenced from one sample in a study of cytomegalovirus exposure and HLA in healthy donors. 13 Jbeta primers and 60 Vbeta primers were used for the PCR. Sequencing used immunoSEQ multiplex PCR; TCRdb keeps in-frame clones, though not all of them. Of about 83,000 clones detected, 75% to 85% appear once; the ten largest clones hold over 1.5%. The sequenced sample consisted of PBMCs. These receptors all come from a woman in her 30s in good health and CMV-seronegative.

The rearrangement joins TRBV6-5 to TRBJ2-5; D uncertain. Germline-derived CDR1 and CDR2 are MNHEY and SVGAGI. Deletions cut 7 bases from V and 10 bases from J, with 19 bases between. The CDR3 is 13 residues long. CDR3 sequence: CASTPRFLPIQYF. As DNA, the CDR3 is TGTGCCAGCACCCCGCGGTTTTTGCCCATCCAGTACTTC.

The chain carries TRBV7-3 and TRBJ1-3; D is possibly TRBD1 (5 bases). With 5 bases removed from V and 0 bases from J, the gap between germline ends came to 14 bases. Looked up from germline, CDR1 is SGHTA and CDR2 is FQGTGA. The length of the CDR3 is 16 residues. The CDR3: CASSPQGKRSGNTIYF. In DNA form, the CDR3 reads TGTGCCAGCAGCCCCCAGGGAAAGCGCTCTGGAAACACCATATATTTT.

This clone occurred a few times. The chain joins TRBV5-1 to TRBJ1-1; D possibly corresponds to TRBD1 (5 bases). Trimming stripped 0 bases from V and 6 bases from J, with 15 bases between. The CDR3 contains 15 residues. Per germline, CDR1 SGHRS and CDR2 YFSETQ. As DNA, the CDR3 is TGCGCCAGCAGCTTGGCCATGGGGGGAGTGGCTGAAGCTTTCTTT. This gives the protein CASSLAMGGVAEAFF.

Only one count was recorded for this clone. V usage is TRBV19 and J usage is TRBJ2-1; possibly TRBD1 for D (6 bases). CDR1 and CDR2 (germline): LNHDA, SQIVND (reference sequence). Trimming removed 6 bases at V and 4 bases at J, with 13 bases between. This CDR3 is built from 14 residues. CDR3 sequence reads: CASSLTGGYNEQFF. The DNA for the CDR3 is TGTGCCAGTAGCCTGACAGGAGGATACAATGAGCAGTTCTTC.

The table lists this clone with a count of one. The J gene is TRBJ2-7, the V gene TRBV15; the match to TRBD2 covers 7 bases. The CDR3 runs 16 residues. Per the germline V gene, CDR1 is LNHNV and CDR2 is YYDKDF (reference sequence). V lost 0 bases, J lost 4 bases, and 9 bases stayed unmatched. CDR3 amino acids: CATSRDTLREGYEQYF. Here the CDR3 DNA reads TGTGCCACCAGCAGAGATACCCTTAGGGAGGGTTACGAGCAGTACTTC.

V and J are TRBV7-8 and TRBJ2-2; 14 nucleotides agree with TRBD2. In germline, CDR1 is SGHVS, CDR2 FQNEAQ. With V trimmed by 6 bases and J by 5 bases, 14 bases remained unmatched. This CDR3 has 19 amino acids. This CDR3 is CASRKGTSGSDRGTGELFF. CDR3 nucleotide sequence: TGTGCCAGCAGAAAGGGGACTAGCGGGAGTGATAGGGGGACCGGGGAGCTGTTTTTT.

The chain joins TRBV11-2 to TRBJ2-7; D perhaps matches TRBD2 (6 bases). V lost 4 bases and J 1 base, leaving 11 bases between the germline ends. In germline, CDR1 is SGHAT, CDR2 FQNNGV. The CDR3 is 14 amino acids. For the CDR3, the DNA is TGTGCCAGCAGCTCCCTCGCGGGATCCTACGAGCAGTACTTC. Translating it yields CASSSLAGSYEQYF.

This clone was seen a few times. The chain joins TRBV28 to TRBJ1-5; TRBD1 might be the D (5 bases). The CDR3 extends over 18 amino acids. The ends were cut back, 2 bases at V and 0 bases at J, with 17 bases in the middle. Germline lookup yields CDR1 MDHEN and CDR2 SYDVKM. CDR3 DNA: TGTGCCAGCAGTTTACCCAGTCAGGGCCGTCTTAGCAATCAGCCCCAGCATTTT. Its translation is CASSLPSQGRLSNQPQHF.

V usage is TRBV9 and J usage is TRBJ2-3, with a weak D call TRBD2 (6 bases). This CDR3 is 15 amino acids long. V lost 0 bases and J 2 bases, leaving 10 bases between the germline ends. Germline lookup yields CDR1 SGDLS and CDR2 YYNGEE. This CDR3 is CASSVGLANTDTQYF. The CDR3 DNA reads TGTGCCAGCAGCGTAGGGCTAGCGAACACAGATACGCAGTATTTT.